Listed below are T cell receptor beta chains from one sample, sequenced in a study of T cell responses to AZD1222 COVID-19 vaccine. The data were produced by immunoSEQ multiplex PCR, yet TCRdb's version contains in-frame clones alone and is incomplete. Of some 150,000 clones in the sample, 85% to 95% were seen once. The starting material was peripheral blood, obtained on day 0 of MenACWY control vaccination. Receptors were obtained from an adult in good health. CDR3s include the opening cysteine and the closing phenylalanine or tryptophan. D genes are given only for firm matches. Size is omitted from some rows. Given values are once, few, many or a class for expanded clones.

V,D,size,J,DNA,CDR3
TRBV15,.,.,TRBJ2-5,TGTGCCACCAGGTATCCAGGGAAAGAGACCCAGTACTTC,CATRYPGKETQYF
TRBV5-5,.,.,TRBJ2-5,TGTGCCAGCAGCTTGGAACCGCTCCAAGAGACCCAGTACTTC,CASSLEPLQETQYF
TRBV10-3,.,.,TRBJ1-5,TGTGCCACCCACCTGGGGGGTAGCAATCAGCCCCAGCATTTT,CATHLGGSNQPQHF
TRBV9,.,.,TRBJ2-2,TGTGCCAGCAGCGTAGCCGGGGTCCCGAACACCGGGGAGCTGTTTTTT,CASSVAGVPNTGELFF
TRBV7-2,TRBD2,once,TRBJ2-2,TGTGCCAGCAGCCCGGGGGGGGTTACCGGGGAGCTGTTTTTT,CASSPGGVTGELFF
TRBV10-3,TRBD2,.,TRBJ2-1,TGTGCCATCGGGTCACTAGCGGTGGGGGGCGAGCAGTTCTTC,CAIGSLAVGGEQFF
TRBV12-1,.,.,TRBJ1-3,TGTGCCAGCAGCTTTGCCGGGTTGGGCCCCGACTCTGGAAACACCATATATTTT,CASSFAGLGPDSGNTIYF
TRBV5-1,.,.,TRBJ1-2,TGCGCCAGCAGCTCCCGGGGCGACAATAACTATGGCTACACCTTC,CASSSRGDNNYGYTF
TRBV12-3/TRBV12-4,.,.,TRBJ1-1,TGTGCCAGCGGACAGCCGAACACTGAAGCTTTCTTT,CASGQPNTEAFF
TRBV10-2,.,once,TRBJ1-4,TGCGCCAGCAGTCCAGGGAATGAAAAACTGTTTTTT,CASSPGNEKLFF
TRBV28,.,.,TRBJ1-5,TGTGCCAGCAGCTTTACCCCACAGGGCTTCGCTCAGCCCCAGCATTTT,CASSFTPQGFAQPQHF
TRBV6-1,.,.,TRBJ1-1,TGTGCCAGCAGTGAAGTCGGTATTGGGGGCCGAATGTGGGCTTTCTTT,CASSEVGIGGRMWAFF
TRBV2,TRBD1,.,TRBJ1-2,TGTGCCAGCAGTCCTGGGACAGGGATGAGGGGCTACACCTTC,CASSPGTGMRGYTF
TRBV24-1,.,.,TRBJ2-5,TGTGCCACCAGTCCCGGCAGACAGGTGGTTAAGGAGACCCAGTACTTC,CATSPGRQVVKETQYF
TRBV5-1,.,.,TRBJ2-5,TGCGCCAGCAGCTTGGGCGGCGGAGAGACCCAGTACTTC,CASSLGGGETQYF
TRBV7-9,.,.,TRBJ2-2,TGTGCCAGCAGCTTTTACAACACCGGGGAGCTGTTTTTT,CASSFYNTGELFF
TRBV24-1,.,.,TRBJ2-7,TGTGCCACCAGTGCCGCCGGGACCTCCTACGAGCAGTACTTC,CATSAAGTSYEQYF
TRBV7-9,.,.,TRBJ2-2,TGTGCCAGCAGCTTGGACCCACGGCACACCGGGGAGCTGTTTTTT,CASSLDPRHTGELFF
TRBV28,.,.,TRBJ1-1,TGTGCCAGCAGTTTTACACCAAGGGGGAATACTGAAGCTTTCTTT,CASSFTPRGNTEAFF
TRBV4-1,TRBD2,.,TRBJ2-1,TGCGCCAGCAGCCAAGATGGGCTAGCGGGGGGGAAGCAGTTCTTC,CASSQDGLAGGKQFF
TRBV4-3,.,.,TRBJ1-1,TGCGCCAGCAGATGGCGGTCCGGGAACACTGAAGCTTTCTTT,CASRWRSGNTEAFF
TRBV5-6,TRBD2,.,TRBJ2-7,TGTGCCAGCTTCAAAATGACTAGCGTCTACGAGCAGTACTTC,CASFKMTSVYEQYF
TRBV5-6,.,.,TRBJ1-1,TGTGCCAGCAGCTTTCTTGGCCAGGGCCTTCAGAAGGGAGCTTTCTTT,CASSFLGQGLQKGAFF
TRBV6-5,.,.,TRBJ1-1,TGTGCCAGCAGTACCCCCGGCAGCCAGAACACTGAAGCTTTCTTT,CASSTPGSQNTEAFF
TRBV5-1,.,.,TRBJ2-4,TGCGCCAGCAGCTTGGGGCTCGGAGTAGCCAAAAACATTCAGTACTTC,CASSLGLGVAKNIQYF
TRBV4-1,.,.,TRBJ1-1,TGCGCCAGCAGCCAAGTAGGGGGGATCTTTGAAGCTTTCTTT,CASSQVGGIFEAFF
TRBV10-3,.,.,TRBJ1-2,TGTGCCATCAGTGAGTCTAGGGACTACTATGGCTACACCTTC,CAISESRDYYGYTF
TRBV10-3,.,once,TRBJ1-6,TGTGCCATCACCCCGGACAGAGGGTCACCCCTCCACTTT,CAITPDRGSPLHF
TRBV20-1,.,.,TRBJ1-4,TGCAGTGCTCCCGTCGCGGTGAAACTGTTTTTT,CSAPVAVKLFF
TRBV4-1,.,.,TRBJ2-7,TGCGCCAGCAGCCAAGTAAGGACAGTGTCCTACGAGCAGTACTTC,CASSQVRTVSYEQYF
TRBV2,.,.,TRBJ2-7,TGTGCCAGTCGGCGGCGAAACTACGAGCAGTACTTC,CASRRRNYEQYF
TRBV23-1,.,.,TRBJ2-5,TGCGCCAGCAGTCACCAGGGCCAAGAGACCCAGTACTTC,CASSHQGQETQYF
TRBV4-1,TRBD1,.,TRBJ2-7,TGCGCCAGCAGCCAAGTACAGGGGGCCTACGAGCAGTACTTC,CASSQVQGAYEQYF
TRBV7-9,TRBD2,once,TRBJ2-7,TGTGCCAGCAGCTTAAATGCGGGAGGCTCCGAGCAGTACTTC,CASSLNAGGSEQYF
TRBV5-1,TRBD1,once,TRBJ2-7,TGCGCCAGCAGCGCCAGCGGGGGACAGGGGGCTTACGAGCAGTACTTC,CASSASGGQGAYEQYF